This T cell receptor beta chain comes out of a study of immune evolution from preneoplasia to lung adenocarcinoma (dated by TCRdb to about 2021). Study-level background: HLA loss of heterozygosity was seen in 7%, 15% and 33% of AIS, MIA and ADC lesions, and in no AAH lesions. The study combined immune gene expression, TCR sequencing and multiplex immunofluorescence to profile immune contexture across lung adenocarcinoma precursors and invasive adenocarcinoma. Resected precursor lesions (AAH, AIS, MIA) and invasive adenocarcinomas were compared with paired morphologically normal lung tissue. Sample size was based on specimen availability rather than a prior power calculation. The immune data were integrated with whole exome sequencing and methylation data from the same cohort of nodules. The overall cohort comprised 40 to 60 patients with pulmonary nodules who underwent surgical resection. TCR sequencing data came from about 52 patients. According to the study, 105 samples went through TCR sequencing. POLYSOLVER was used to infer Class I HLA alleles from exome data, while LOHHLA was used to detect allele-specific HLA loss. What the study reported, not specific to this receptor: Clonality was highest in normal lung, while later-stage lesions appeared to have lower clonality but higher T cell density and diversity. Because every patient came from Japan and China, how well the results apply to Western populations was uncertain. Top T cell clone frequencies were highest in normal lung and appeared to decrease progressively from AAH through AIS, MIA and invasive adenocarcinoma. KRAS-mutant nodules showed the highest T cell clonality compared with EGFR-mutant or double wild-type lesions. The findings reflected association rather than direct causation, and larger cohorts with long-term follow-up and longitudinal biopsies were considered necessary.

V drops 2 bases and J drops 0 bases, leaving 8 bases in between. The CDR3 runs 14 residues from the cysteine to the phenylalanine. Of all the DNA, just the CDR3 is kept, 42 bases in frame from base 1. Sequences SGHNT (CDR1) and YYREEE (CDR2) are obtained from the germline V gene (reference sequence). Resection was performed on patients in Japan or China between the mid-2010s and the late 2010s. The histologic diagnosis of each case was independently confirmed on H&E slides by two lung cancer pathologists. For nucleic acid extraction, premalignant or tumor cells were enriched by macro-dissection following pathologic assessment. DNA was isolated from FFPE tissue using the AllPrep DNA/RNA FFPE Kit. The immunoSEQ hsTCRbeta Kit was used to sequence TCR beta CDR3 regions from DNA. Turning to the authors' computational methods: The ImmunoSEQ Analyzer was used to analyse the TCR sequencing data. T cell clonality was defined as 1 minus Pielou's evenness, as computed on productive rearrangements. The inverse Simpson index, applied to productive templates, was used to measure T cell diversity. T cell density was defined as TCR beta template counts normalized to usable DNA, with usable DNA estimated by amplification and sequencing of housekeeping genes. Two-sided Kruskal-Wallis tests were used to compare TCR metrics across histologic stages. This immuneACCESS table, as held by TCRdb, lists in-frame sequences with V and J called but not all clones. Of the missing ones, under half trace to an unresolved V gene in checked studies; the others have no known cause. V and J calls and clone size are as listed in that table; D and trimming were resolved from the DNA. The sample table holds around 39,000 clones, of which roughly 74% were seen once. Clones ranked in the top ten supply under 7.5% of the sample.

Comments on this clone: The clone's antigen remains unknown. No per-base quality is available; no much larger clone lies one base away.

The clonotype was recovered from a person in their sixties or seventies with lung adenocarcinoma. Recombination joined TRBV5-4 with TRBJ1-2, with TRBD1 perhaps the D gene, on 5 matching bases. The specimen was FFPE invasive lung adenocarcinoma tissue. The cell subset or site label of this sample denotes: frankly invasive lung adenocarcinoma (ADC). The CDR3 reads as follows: CASSFAGSNYGYTF. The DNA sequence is TGTGCCAGCAGCTTCGCAGGGTCTAACTATGGCTACACCTTC.